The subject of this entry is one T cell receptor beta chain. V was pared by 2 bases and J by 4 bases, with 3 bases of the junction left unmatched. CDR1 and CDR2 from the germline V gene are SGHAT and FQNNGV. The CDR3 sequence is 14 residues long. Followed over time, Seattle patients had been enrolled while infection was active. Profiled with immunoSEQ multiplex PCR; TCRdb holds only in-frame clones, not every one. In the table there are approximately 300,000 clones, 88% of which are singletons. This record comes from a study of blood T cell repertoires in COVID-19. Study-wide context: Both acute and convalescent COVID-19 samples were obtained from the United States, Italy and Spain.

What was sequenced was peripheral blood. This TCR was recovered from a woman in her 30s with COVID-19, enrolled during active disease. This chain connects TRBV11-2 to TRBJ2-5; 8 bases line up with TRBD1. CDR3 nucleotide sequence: TGTGCCAGCAGCTTACGACAGGGGTCAGAGACCCAGTACTTC. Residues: CASSLRQGSETQYF.